The 15 T cell receptor beta chains reported below all come from one sample, sequenced in a study of shared clonotypes between healthy human individuals. This table comes from immunoSEQ multiplex PCR, and its TCRdb copy is limited to in-frame clones, with some not included. This table has a few million clones, 85% to 95% appearing once. The sequencing sample was made of naive CD4+ T cells from PBMCs. Subset of the sample: CD45RA+ positively selected. The receptors were gathered from a man aged 18 to 35 in good health. Some clones in this sample may be carry-over from other donors' samples.

This clone was observed once. This chain links TRBV21-1 with TRBJ1-5. TRBV21-1 is given as a pseudogene. The CDR3 is 15 residues long. The CDR3 bases are TGTGCCAGCAGCCAAGTGCCCCGGGGCAATCAGCCCCAGCATTTT. As protein: CASSQVPRGNQPQHF.

This chain connects TRBV5-8 to TRBJ1-3; D not certain. V lost 4 bases to trimming and J lost 0 bases, with 14 bases between them. Germline CDR1 is SGHTS and CDR2 is YDEGEE. This CDR3 contains 16 residues. The CDR3 here is CASSLWARHSGNTIYF. CDR3 DNA: TGTGCCAGCAGCCTATGGGCACGCCACTCTGGAAACACCATATATTTT.

The chain joins TRBV5-1 to TRBJ2-2; TRBD2 might be the D (5 bases). Germline lookup yields CDR1 SGHRS and CDR2 YFSETQ. V gave up 4 bases and J gave up 6 bases, with 16 bases separating them. CDR3 size: 15 residues. Written as DNA, the CDR3 is TGCGCCAGCAGCCCGGAGGCGGACCACCCCGGGGAGCTGTTTTTT. Its translation: CASSPEADHPGELFF.

The CDR3 region has the DNA TGTGCCTGGAGTGTCGGGACAGGGCTCCCACTCAGCACAGATACGCAGTATTTT. Translated, it gives CAWSVGTGLPLSTDTQYF. The rearrangement links TRBV30 to TRBJ2-3; 9 nucleotides match TRBD1. Germline trimming cut 0 bases from V and 0 bases from J; bases unmatched to any gene: 10. The CDR3 covers 18 residues. Germline assignment: CDR1 GTSNPN and CDR2 SVGIG (reference sequence).

The J gene is TRBJ2-3, the V gene TRBV7-8; the D gene is possibly TRBD2 (6 bases). Per the germline V gene, CDR1 is SGHVS and CDR2 is FQNEAQ. V lost 2 bases, J lost 5 bases, and 14 bases lay in between. This CDR3 comprises 15 residues. The CDR3 DNA reads TGTGCCAGCAGCTTAAGACGCCCCGGGGGAGATACGCAGTATTTT. Its protein product is CASSLRRPGGDTQYF.

The chain links TRBV12-5 to TRBJ2-7, with D maybe TRBD2 (6 bases). CDR1 is LGHNT, CDR2 FRNRAP, per germline. The CDR3 has 16 amino acids. Deletions cut 1 base from V and 4 bases from J, with 17 bases between. The CDR3 sequence: CASGLGPSVRRYEQYF. In DNA, the CDR3 is TGTGCTAGTGGTTTGGGCCCTAGCGTAAGAAGATACGAGCAGTACTTC. The full variable domain, rest sourced from reference TRBV12-5 and TRBJ2-7, is DARVTQTPRHKVTEMGQEVTMRCQPILGHNTVFWYRQTMMQGLELLAYFRNRAPLDDSGMPKDRFSAEMPDATLATLKIQPSEPRDSAVYFCASGLGPSVRRYEQYFGPGTRLTVT.

The V and J genes are TRBV9 and TRBJ2-5, with D uncertain. The CDR3 loop spans 14 amino acids. The germline gives CDR1 SGDLS, CDR2 YYNGEE. The V and J ends lost 1 base and 5 bases respectively, with 12 bases between them. CDR3: CASSVTPAAETQYF. CDR3 bases: TGTGCCAGCAGCGTAACGCCTGCGGCGGAGACCCAGTACTTC.

This chain joins TRBV28 and TRBJ2-7, with 7 bases fitting TRBD2. The V and J ends lost 4 bases and 3 bases, in that order; junction bases with no gene match: 12. The CDR3 runs to 16 residues. Germline V gene lookup returns CDR1 MDHEN and CDR2 SYDVKM. Here the CDR3 DNA reads TGTGCCAGCAGTTCCCAGGCTGGCGGGAGCGACTACGAGCAGTACTTC. This gives the protein CASSSQAGGSDYEQYF. The entire variable domain, with the rest obtained from reference TRBV28 and TRBJ2-7, is as follows: DVKVTQSSRYLVKRTGEKVFLECVQDMDHENMFWYRQDPGLGLRLIYFSYDVKMKEKGDIPEGYSVSREKKERFSLILESASTNQTSMYLCASSSQAGGSDYEQYFGPGTRLTVT.

J is TRBJ2-2 and V is TRBV4-3; D ambiguous. The CDR3 covers 13 residues. Trimming took off 0 bases at V and 6 bases at J, with 5 bases between the two ends. Germline CDR1 reads LGHNA; CDR2 reads YSLEER. DNA of the CDR3: TGCGCCAGCAGCCAAGAAAGGGCCGGGGAGCTGTTTTTT. This sequence encodes CASSQERAGELFF.

The genes are TRBV4-2 and TRBJ1-5; D call uncertain. This CDR3 comprises 14 residues. Deletions cut 0 bases from V and 2 bases from J, with 5 bases between. Germline V gene sequence: CDR1 LGHNA, CDR2 YNFKEQ. CDR3 nucleotide sequence: TGTGCCAGCAGCCAAGAACGGGGCAATCAGCCCCAGCATTTT. Translation: CASSQERGNQPQHF.

The V call is TRBV5-4, the J call TRBJ2-5; D not certain. CDR3 length equals 14 residues. CDR1 is SGHNT and CDR2 is YYREEE in the germline V gene (reference sequence). V was shortened by 2 bases and J by 4 bases, with 12 bases between the two germline ends. The CDR3, as DNA: TGTGCCAGCAGCTTTAGTCTGGCAGCAGAGACCCAGTACTTC. Translation gives CASSFSLAAETQYF.

The chain carries TRBV11-2 and TRBJ2-3; D not resolved. Trimming removed 5 bases from V and 2 bases from J, with 14 bases in between. Looked up from germline, CDR1 is SGHAT and CDR2 is FQNNGV. The CDR3 runs 15 residues. The DNA of the CDR3 is TGTGCCAGCAGCCCACGGCGGATTGACACAGATACGCAGTATTTT. This encodes CASSPRRIDTDTQYF. Filled out from reference TRBV11-2 and TRBJ2-3, the complete variable domain reads EAGVAQSPRYKIIEKRQSVAFWCNPISGHATLYWYQQILGQGPKLLIQFQNNGVVDDSQLPKDRFSAERLKGVDSTLKIQPAKLEDSAVYLCASSPRRIDTDTQYFGPGTRLTVL.

V gene TRBV11-3 combines with J gene TRBJ1-5; no reliable D call. This CDR3 is built from 18 residues. Germline V gives CDR1 SGHNT, CDR2 YENEEA. V lost 0 bases and J 1 base, leaving 16 bases between the germline ends. The CDR3 region is CASSLDAPDGVSNQPQHF. Written as DNA, the CDR3 is TGTGCCAGCAGCTTAGATGCCCCGGACGGGGTGAGCAATCAGCCCCAGCATTTT.

The chain is built from TRBV28 and TRBJ2-5, with D perhaps TRBD1 or TRBD2 (6 bases each). The CDR3 sequence is 16 residues long. Deletions cut 1 base from V and 6 bases from J, with 18 bases between. Germline V CDR1 and CDR2: MDHEN, SYDVKM. This CDR3 reads CASSLSTGRYPKTQYF. The DNA for the CDR3 is TGTGCCAGCAGTTTATCAACAGGGAGGTATCCGAAGACCCAGTACTTC.

The chain uses TRBV14 and TRBJ2-1; the D gene is possibly TRBD2 (7 bases). Germline V lookup: CDR1 SGHDN, CDR2 FVKESK. Between the trimmed V and J ends, which lost 2 bases and 3 bases, there was a span of 14 bases. The CDR3 totals 16 residues. CDR3 sequence: CASSQSRGANYNEQFF. The CDR3 coding sequence is TGTGCCAGCAGCCAATCCCGGGGGGCAAACTACAATGAGCAGTTCTTC.